This T cell receptor beta chain was profiled in a study of cytomegalovirus exposure and HLA in healthy donors. With 60 Vbeta and 13 Jbeta primers, the PCR was carried out. Sequencing used immunoSEQ multiplex PCR; TCRdb keeps in-frame clones, though not all of them. This sample has some 130,000 clones, with 70% to 85% found just once. Overall study results and limits: Among donors in an Asian-associated ancestry cluster, a later analysis reportedly found fewer N-insertions than the roughly 700-donor mean. As a later analysis revealed, most CMV-associated TCR beta chains appeared HLA-restricted. Presence/absence analyses treated sequencing depth as roughly uniform across donors.

Regarding this clone: Its antigen is undetermined.

The sequenced material came from PBMCs. The clonotype comes from a male donor in good health and CMV-seropositive.

CDR3 nucleotides: TGTGCCAGCAGGTACAGGGACGCTGAAGCTTTCTTT. Amino acids: CASRYRDAEAFF. V and J are TRBV6-1 and TRBJ1-1, with D perhaps matching TRBD1 (6 bases). Germline values: CDR1 MNHNS, CDR2 SASEGT. V lost 6 bases and J lost 6, with 11 bases in between. The CDR3 length is 12 residues.